These 14 T cell receptor beta chains were all obtained from the same sample, sequenced in a study of blood T cell repertoires in COVID-19. Libraries were prepared by immunoSEQ multiplex PCR; TCRdb keeps only in-frame clonotypes and omits some of them. The sample contains more than 300,000 clones, approximately 92% of which appear only once. Sequenced sample: PBMCs or T cells enriched from blood (not recorded which). The receptor set was obtained from a woman between 25 and 40 years old who had recovered from COVID-19.

This sequence joins TRBV29-1 and TRBJ2-3, with D maybe TRBD2 (5 bases). This CDR3 has 12 residues. Trimming shortened V by 3 bases and J by 8 bases, and 12 bases separated the two germline ends. Per the germline V gene, CDR1 is SQVTM and CDR2 is ANQGSEA. The CDR3 DNA sequence: TGCAGCGTTGAGGGCCCCGGAGGTACGCAGTATTTT. It specifies CSVEGPGGTQYF.

V usage is TRBV2 and J usage is TRBJ1-2, with 7 bases that match TRBD1. Germline assignment: CDR1 SNHLY and CDR2 FYNNEI. The V segment lost 4 bases and the J segment 4 bases; nucleotides outside the gene matches: 3. The CDR3 has 13 amino acids. The CDR3 DNA is TGTGCCAGCAGTGGACAGGGACCCTATGGCTACACCTTC. It codes for CASSGQGPYGYTF.

The chain couples TRBV27 to TRBJ2-7, with D maybe TRBD2 (6 bases). The CDR3 consists of 13 residues. V shed 2 bases and J shed 7 bases, with 12 bases lying between them. The germline V gene has CDR1 MNHEY and CDR2 SMNVEV (reference sequence). This CDR3 reads CASSLMGGEEQYF. DNA for the CDR3: TGTGCCAGCAGTTTAATGGGGGGTGAGGAGCAGTACTTC.

J is TRBJ1-6 and V is TRBV30, with 7 nucleotides matching TRBD1. The germline V gene has CDR1 GTSNPN and CDR2 SVGIG (reference sequence). The CDR3 totals 14 residues. The V and J ends lost 4 bases and 14 bases, in that order; junction bases with no gene match: 14. CDR3 region: CAWTSGQPTGALHF. CDR3 in DNA: TGTGCCTGGACCTCGGGACAGCCCACCGGGGCCCTCCACTTT.

The rearrangement uses TRBV19 and TRBJ2-1; tentatively, D is TRBD2 (5 bases). The CDR3 runs to 13 residues. Germline V CDR1 and CDR2: LNHDA, SQIVND (reference sequence). Trimming cost V 7 bases and J 3 bases, with 10 bases left between them. CDR3 bases: TGTGCCAGTACCAAGACTAACTACAATGAGCAGTTCTTC. Its translation: CASTKTNYNEQFF.

The chain has TRBV6-4 and TRBJ2-3; 13 bases align to TRBD2. Germline V gene sequence: CDR1 MRHNA, CDR2 SNTAGT. This CDR3 has 15 residues. Unmatched junction bases numbered 4, after V lost 6 bases and J lost 4 bases. CDR3 sequence (DNA): TGTGCCAGCAGAGGACTAGCGGGAGACTCAGATACGCAGTATTTT. Amino acids: CASRGLAGDSDTQYF.

The sample holds a few counts of this clone. The rearrangement uses TRBV6-5 and TRBJ1-5; 8 bases are a match to TRBD1. The CDR3 loop spans 15 amino acids. The V gene end was trimmed by 7 bases and the J gene end by 2 bases; junction bases not matched to a gene: 7. Germline V gives CDR1 MNHEY, CDR2 SVGAGI. The DNA of the CDR3 is TGTGCCAGCAAGACAGGGGTATATGGCAATCAGCCCCAGCATTTT. The encoded protein is CASKTGVYGNQPQHF.

The J gene is TRBJ2-7, the V gene TRBV21-1; TRBD1 is taken as the D call from the table, unchecked against the DNA. TRBV21-1 is annotated as a pseudogene. There are 15 residues in the CDR3. CDR3 sequence reads: CASSKSGTGSYEQYF. The DNA of the CDR3 is TGTGCCAGCAGCAAATCCGGGACAGGGAGCTACGAGCAGTACTTC.

The chain joins TRBV6-5 to TRBJ2-1; TRBD1 agrees at 8 bases. Germline V gives CDR1 MNHEY, CDR2 SVGAGI. Losses at the gene ends were 2 bases for V and 8 bases for J; bases not matched to a gene: 5. The CDR3 runs to 14 residues. CDR3 amino acids: CASSYQGAWDEQFF. The CDR3 bases are TGTGCCAGCAGTTACCAGGGGGCCTGGGATGAGCAGTTCTTC.

This chain links TRBV28 with TRBJ2-5, with a weak D call TRBD2 (5 bases). From germline, CDR1 is MDHEN and CDR2 SYDVKM. The CDR3 covers 12 residues. Trimming stripped 6 bases from V and 7 bases from J, with 12 bases between. DNA of the CDR3: TGTGCCAGCAGCCCTAGTAGCGTGACCCAGTACTTC. It specifies CASSPSSVTQYF.

The chain recombines TRBV15 with TRBJ2-1; 7 nucleotides match TRBD1. Germline V gene sequence: CDR1 LNHNV, CDR2 YYDKDF (reference sequence). V was pared by 6 bases and J by 3 bases, with 8 bases of the junction left unmatched. The CDR3 spans 15 residues. The CDR3 is CATRPTGNNYNEQFF. The CDR3 DNA reads as TGTGCCACCAGACCGACAGGGAACAACTACAATGAGCAGTTCTTC. Variable domain in full (rest from reference TRBV15 and TRBJ2-1): DAMVIQNPRYQVTQFGKPVTLSCSQTLNHNVMYWYQQKSSQAPKLLFHYYDKDFNNEADTPDNFQSRRPNTSFCFLDIRSPGLGDTAMYLCATRPTGNNYNEQFFGPGTRLTVL.

V gene TRBV7-3 combines with J gene TRBJ1-5, with TRBD1 identical over 7 bases. J lost 5 bases, V lost 5 bases, and 3 bases had no gene match. The length of the CDR3 is 13 residues. Germline V lookup: CDR1 SGHTA, CDR2 FQGTGA. DNA for the CDR3: TGTGCCAGCAGCCTCGACAGGGATCAGCCCCAGCATTTT. This encodes CASSLDRDQPQHF.

The chain couples TRBV7-8 to TRBJ1-5; TRBD1 agrees at 7 bases. Germline CDR1 SGHVS, CDR2 FQNEAQ. The CDR3 length is 16 residues. Trimming at V came to 1 base and at J to 5 bases, leaving 8 bases not matched to a gene. In DNA form, the CDR3 reads TGTGCCAGCAGCTTAGAAGATTGGACAGGTTATCAGCCCCAGCATTTT. This gives the protein CASSLEDWTGYQPQHF.

The chain links TRBV7-3 to TRBJ2-1, with D possibly TRBD1 on 6 matching bases. Germline V gene lookup returns CDR1 SGHTA and CDR2 FQGTGA. The CDR3 is made up of 21 amino acids. Trimming left V 1 base short and J 2 bases short, with 27 bases between. CDR3 residues: CASSLREPTGTGTKAYNEQFF. CDR3 DNA sequence: TGTGCCAGCAGCTTAAGAGAGCCGACAGGTACCGGGACAAAAGCCTACAATGAGCAGTTCTTC.